Shown below are 31 T cell receptor beta chains from a single sample sequenced in a study of cytomegalovirus exposure and HLA in healthy donors. This PCR relied on a set of 60 Vbeta primers and 13 Jbeta primers. The method was immunoSEQ multiplex PCR; TCRdb's version includes in-frame clones alone and lacks a portion of them. The repertoire holds some 130,000 clones, with about four fifths as singletons. Sequenced sample: PBMCs. These receptors all stem from a young man in good health and CMV-seronegative.

The gene calls are TRBV6-5 and TRBJ1-2; D gene ambiguous. Trimming took off 0 bases at V and 2 bases at J, with 7 bases between the two ends. The CDR3 runs 14 residues. Germline CDR1 MNHEY, CDR2 SVGAGI. The CDR3 DNA follows: TGTGCCAGCAGTTACTCGACCAGGAACTATGGCTACACCTTC. Its protein is CASSYSTRNYGYTF.

The chain recombines TRBV28 with TRBJ2-7, with 9 bases matching TRBD1. The V gene's germline CDR1 is MDHEN and CDR2 SYDVKM. The CDR3 length is 15 residues. J was trimmed by 5 bases and V by 8 bases; bases with no gene match: 13. The chain's CDR3 is CASGQGTGLSHEQYF. The CDR3 DNA reads as TGTGCCAGCGGCCAGGGGACAGGGCTTTCTCACGAGCAGTACTTC.

The CDR3 DNA sequence: TGTGCCAGCAGTTTATCCCTCTTCTCCTACAGGGGGCAATACAATGAGCAGTTCTTC. Amino acid sequence: CASSLSLFSYRGQYNEQFF. The V call is TRBV28, the J call TRBJ2-1; 9 nucleotides line up with TRBD1. CDR1 is MDHEN and CDR2 is SYDVKM in the germline V gene. The CDR3 length is 19 residues. The V gene end was trimmed by 1 base and the J gene end by 4 bases; junction bases not matched to a gene: 14.

The chain joins TRBV10-3 to TRBJ2-1, with D tentatively TRBD2 (6 bases). V gave up 8 bases and J gave up 2 bases, with 13 bases separating them. Germline CDR1 and CDR2: ENHRY and SYGVKD. The CDR3 runs to 14 residues. CDR3 sequence: CAISGSDAYNEQFF. The CDR3 nucleotides are TGTGCCATCTCCGGGAGTGACGCCTACAATGAGCAGTTCTTC.

This rearrangement joins TRBV25-1 to TRBJ2-1; 11 bases agree with TRBD2. Germline assignment: CDR1 MGHDK and CDR2 SYGVNS. The CDR3 runs to 15 residues. V shed 4 bases, J shed 1 base, and the junction held 0 bases outside the gene matches. The CDR3 bases are TGTGCCAGCAGTGTAGCGGGGGGGTCCTACAATGAGCAGTTCTTC. Encoded protein: CASSVAGGSYNEQFF.

The rearrangement joins TRBV7-9 to TRBJ1-5; TRBD1 matches at 8 bases. V dropped 3 bases and J dropped 3; count of bases not matched to a gene: 4. In germline, CDR1 is SEHNR, CDR2 FQNEAQ (reference sequence). The CDR3 loop spans 15 amino acids. The CDR3 loop reads CASSFSGQDNQPQHF. CDR3 in DNA: TGTGCCAGCAGCTTCTCGGGACAGGACAATCAGCCCCAGCATTTT.

The sample holds a few counts of this clone. V usage is TRBV7-9 and J usage is TRBJ2-5; 9 nucleotides align to TRBD2. The trim removed 5 bases at V and 0 bases at J, leaving 4 bases unmatched. CDR1 SEHNR and CDR2 FQNEAQ come from the germline V gene (reference sequence). CDR3 size: 15 residues. CDR3 in amino acids: CASSHSGGNQETQYF. The CDR3 DNA sequence: TGTGCCAGCAGCCACAGCGGGGGGAACCAAGAGACCCAGTACTTC.

The chain recombines TRBV4-2 with TRBJ1-2; tentatively, D is TRBD1 (5 bases). V dropped 4 bases and J dropped 4 bases, with 19 bases sitting between them. Germline-derived CDR1 and CDR2 are LGHNA and YNFKEQ. The CDR3 covers 16 residues. CDR3: CASSPREGRAGYGYTF. In DNA, the CDR3 is TGTGCCAGCAGCCCAAGGGAGGGACGCGCGGGCTATGGCTACACCTTC.

This clone was observed once. J is TRBJ2-3 and V is TRBV9; unclear D gene. Germline CDR1 is SGDLS and CDR2 is YYNGEE. The V and J ends lost 6 bases and 3 bases respectively, with 8 bases between them. This CDR3 comprises 12 residues. The CDR3 is CASTPMTDTQYF. DNA for the CDR3: TGTGCCAGCACCCCCATGACAGATACGCAGTATTTT.

The rearrangement links TRBV5-6 to TRBJ2-2; 8 positions match TRBD1. The V segment lost 0 bases and the J segment 5 bases; nucleotides outside the gene matches: 6. CDR1 SGHDT and CDR2 YYEEEE come from the germline V gene. The CDR3 is 16 residues long. The chain's CDR3 is CASSLEQGVGTGELFF. The CDR3 nucleotides are TGTGCCAGCAGCTTGGAACAGGGGGTGGGTACCGGGGAGCTGTTTTTT.

The chain uses TRBV7-8 and TRBJ1-1, with D perhaps matching TRBD1 (6 bases). The CDR3 spans 16 residues. V was pared by 1 base and J by 11 bases, with 23 bases between. The germline CDR1 and CDR2 sequences are SGHVS and FQNEAQ. The CDR3 region is CASSLVGSQGPLRAFF. CDR3 DNA sequence: TGTGCCAGCAGCTTAGTAGGTTCTCAGGGGCCCCTTAGGGCTTTCTTT. The full variable domain, rest sourced from reference TRBV7-8 and TRBJ1-1, is GAGVSQSPRYKVAKRGQDVALRCDPISGHVSLFWYQQALGQGPEFLTYFQNEAQLDKSGLPSDRFFAERPEGSVSTLKIQRTQQEDSAVYLCASSLVGSQGPLRAFFGQGTRLTVV.

The chain employs TRBV4-1 and TRBJ2-3; 11 nucleotides agree with TRBD2. The V gene end was trimmed by 4 bases and the J gene end by 0 bases; junction bases not matched to a gene: 6. The CDR3 runs to 17 residues. Germline-derived CDR1 and CDR2 are MGHRA and YSYEKL. Written as DNA, the CDR3 is TGCGCCAGCAGCCGAGGTGGACTAGCGGGCAGCACAGATACGCAGTATTTT. Protein sequence: CASSRGGLAGSTDTQYF.

This rearrangement joins TRBV7-2 to TRBJ2-1, with unresolved D. The CDR3 consists of 13 residues. The germline gives CDR1 SGHTA, CDR2 FQGNSA. Trimming shortened V by 1 base and J by 6 bases, and 7 bases separated the two germline ends. The CDR3 DNA follows: TGTGCCAGCAGCTTAGAAGCCCTCAATGAGCAGTTCTTC. Its protein product is CASSLEALNEQFF.

The V gene is TRBV29-1, the J gene TRBJ2-1; 10 nucleotides match TRBD2. After removal of 4 bases from V and 10 bases from J, the junction contained 7 bases not matched to a gene. This CDR3 has 13 residues. CDR1 and CDR2 from the germline V gene are SQVTM and ANQGSEA. The CDR3 coding sequence is TGCAGCGTTGGTAGCGGGGGGCCGGGAGAGCAGTTCTTC. Its translation: CSVGSGGPGEQFF.

The chain links TRBV28 to TRBJ1-1; D call uncertain. The germline gives CDR1 MDHEN, CDR2 SYDVKM. The CDR3 has 14 residues. The V end was cut by 6 bases, the J end by 8 bases, with 19 bases between. Here the CDR3 reads CASSEIQELSEAFF. The CDR3 nucleotides are TGTGCCAGCAGCGAGATCCAGGAACTCTCGGAAGCTTTCTTT.

V and J are TRBV29-1 and TRBJ1-4; D is perhaps TRBD1 (5 bases). The CDR3 is 13 residues long. Germline CDR1 is SQVTM and CDR2 is ANQGSEA. CDR3 sequence: CSGFSGGREKLFF. CDR3 sequence (DNA): TGCAGTGGCTTCTCCGGGGGGAGAGAAAAACTGTTTTTT.

The gene calls are TRBV5-4 and TRBJ1-1, with D uncertain. CDR3 size: 14 residues. CDR1 is SGHNT and CDR2 is YYREEE in the germline V gene (reference sequence). With 2 bases removed from V and 0 bases from J, the gap between germline ends came to 8 bases. CDR3 in amino acids: CASSFGGMNTEAFF. The CDR3 DNA reads TGTGCCAGCAGCTTCGGAGGTATGAACACTGAAGCTTTCTTT.

The V and J genes are TRBV5-1 and TRBJ1-1; possibly TRBD1 for D (5 bases). Between the trimmed V and J ends, which lost 5 bases and 2 bases, there was a span of 10 bases. This CDR3 has 13 amino acids. Germline CDR1 and CDR2: SGHRS and YFSETQ. The CDR3 is CASSRDSNTEAFF. In DNA form, the CDR3 reads TGCGCCAGCAGTCGTGACAGCAACACTGAAGCTTTCTTT.

Only one count was recorded for this clone. The rearrangement uses TRBV6-5 and TRBJ2-3; 7 bases line up with TRBD1. The germline V gene encodes CDR1 MNHEY and CDR2 SVGAGI. V lost 0 bases, J lost 10 bases, and 4 bases stayed unmatched. The CDR3 runs 13 residues. The DNA of the CDR3 is TGTGCCAGCAGTTACTCGACAGGGCCTTCGCAGTATTTT. This sequence encodes CASSYSTGPSQYF.

This clone was found once. The chain joins TRBV19 to TRBJ1-6, with 7 bases lining up with TRBD1. The CDR3 covers 13 residues. V dropped 9 bases and J dropped 4; count of bases not matched to a gene: 3. CDR1 is LNHDA and CDR2 is SQIVND in the germline V gene (reference sequence). Here the CDR3 reads CASLQGYNSPLHF. For the CDR3, the DNA is TGTGCCAGCCTACAGGGGTATAATTCACCCCTCCACTTT.

This chain links TRBV4-3 with TRBJ2-7; 10 nucleotides match TRBD1. With V trimmed by 3 bases and J by 3 bases, 5 bases remained unmatched. The germline V gene encodes CDR1 LGHNA and CDR2 YSLEER. The CDR3 extends over 15 amino acids. The CDR3 reads CASSQSRDRGYEQYF. CDR3 sequence (DNA): TGCGCCAGCAGCCAGAGCCGGGACAGGGGCTACGAGCAGTACTTC.

This chain joins TRBV4-2 and TRBJ2-7; D possibly corresponds to TRBD2 (5 bases). This CDR3 is 14 amino acids long. In germline, CDR1 is LGHNA, CDR2 YNFKEQ. V was shortened by 0 bases and J by 2 bases, with 8 bases between the two germline ends. The CDR3 DNA follows: TGTGCCAGCAGCCAAGATCTAGCAGCCTACGAGCAGTACTTC. Translated: CASSQDLAAYEQYF.

This clone has only a few counts. This chain joins TRBV28 and TRBJ1-6, with 7 nucleotides matching TRBD1. The CDR3 covers 15 residues. CDR1 MDHEN and CDR2 SYDVKM come from the germline V gene. J was trimmed by 7 bases and V by 6 bases; bases with no gene match: 9. The CDR3 here is CASRGPGQINSPLHF. CDR3 in DNA: TGTGCCAGCAGGGGTCCGGGACAGATAAATTCACCCCTCCACTTT.

This clone has only a few counts. V usage is TRBV30 and J usage is TRBJ2-5; the match to TRBD2 covers 9 bases. V was pared by 2 bases and J by 7 bases, with 5 bases of the junction left unmatched. This CDR3 comprises 13 residues. CDR1 and CDR2 (germline): GTSNPN, SVGIG (reference sequence). In DNA, the CDR3 is TGTGCCTGGAGTAGGGCGGGAGGGGCGACCCAGTACTTC. As protein: CAWSRAGGATQYF.

This chain joins TRBV29-1 and TRBJ1-2; 10 bases agree with TRBD1. Germline CDR1 is SQVTM and CDR2 is ANQGSEA. V shed 3 bases and J 6 bases; nucleotides not matched to a gene: 1. The CDR3 contains 12 residues. The CDR3 loop reads CSVEGQGHGYTF. CDR3 sequence (DNA): TGCAGCGTTGAGGGACAGGGGCATGGCTACACCTTC.

The J gene is TRBJ2-5, the V gene TRBV25-1, with 7 nucleotides matching TRBD2. The V and J ends lost 3 bases and 0 bases, in that order; junction bases with no gene match: 7. Germline lookup yields CDR1 MGHDK and CDR2 SYGVNS. CDR3 size: 16 residues. CDR3 nucleotides: TGTGCCAGCAGTGATAGGCTAGCGGTGTACCAAGAGACCCAGTACTTC. Amino acid sequence: CASSDRLAVYQETQYF.

The J gene is TRBJ2-7, the V gene TRBV27; tentatively, D is TRBD2 (7 bases). Germline assignment: CDR1 MNHEY and CDR2 SMNVEV (reference sequence). The CDR3 runs 14 residues. The ends were cut back, 4 bases at V and 4 bases at J, with 14 bases in the middle. The CDR3 DNA is TGTGCCAGCAGTTCGCAAAGGGGGGGGTACGAGCAGTACTTC. Translated: CASSSQRGGYEQYF.

The chain combines TRBV4-3 with TRBJ2-7, with TRBD1 matching over 7 bases. Unmatched junction bases numbered 13, after V lost 0 bases and J lost 5 bases. Per germline, CDR1 LGHNA and CDR2 YSLEER. The length of the CDR3 is 17 residues. CDR3 coding DNA: TGCGCCAGCAGCCAAGATATAGCGACAGGGAACTTCAACGAGCAGTACTTC. Residues: CASSQDIATGNFNEQYF.

The chain employs TRBV30 and TRBJ1-1; TRBD1 matches 10 bases. Per the germline V gene, CDR1 is GTSNPN and CDR2 is SVGIG (reference sequence). V was clipped by 5 bases and J by 6 bases; unmatched bases: 9. This CDR3 region has 14 residues. CDR3 DNA sequence: TGTGCCTGGGAGAAGGGACAGGGGTCGCCTGAAGCTTTCTTT. Translating gives CAWEKGQGSPEAFF.

The genes are TRBV9 and TRBJ2-7; 7 bases align to TRBD2. Germline V gene data show CDR1 as SGDLS and CDR2 as YYNGEE. The junction had 6 bases not matched to a gene; V was cut back by 0 bases and J by 3 bases. CDR3 length: 15 residues. The CDR3 DNA is TGTGCCAGCAGCGTAGGGAGCGGGGCCTTCTACGAGCAGTACTTC. Protein: CASSVGSGAFYEQYF. The full variable domain, its missing parts supplied by reference TRBV9 and TRBJ2-7, is DSGVTQTPKHLITATGQRVTLRCSPRSGDLSVYWYQQSLDQGLQFLIQYYNGEERAKGNILERFSAQQFPDLHSELNLSSLELGDSALYFCASSVGSGAFYEQYFGPGTRLTVT.

The V gene is TRBV28, the J gene TRBJ2-1; 10 bases line up with TRBD1. This CDR3 has 16 amino acids. V dropped 7 bases and J dropped 5; count of bases not matched to a gene: 11. In germline, CDR1 is MDHEN, CDR2 SYDVKM. This CDR3 is CASTLMGTGEDNEQFF. The CDR3 DNA follows: TGTGCCAGCACCTTAATGGGGACAGGGGAGGACAATGAGCAGTTCTTC.